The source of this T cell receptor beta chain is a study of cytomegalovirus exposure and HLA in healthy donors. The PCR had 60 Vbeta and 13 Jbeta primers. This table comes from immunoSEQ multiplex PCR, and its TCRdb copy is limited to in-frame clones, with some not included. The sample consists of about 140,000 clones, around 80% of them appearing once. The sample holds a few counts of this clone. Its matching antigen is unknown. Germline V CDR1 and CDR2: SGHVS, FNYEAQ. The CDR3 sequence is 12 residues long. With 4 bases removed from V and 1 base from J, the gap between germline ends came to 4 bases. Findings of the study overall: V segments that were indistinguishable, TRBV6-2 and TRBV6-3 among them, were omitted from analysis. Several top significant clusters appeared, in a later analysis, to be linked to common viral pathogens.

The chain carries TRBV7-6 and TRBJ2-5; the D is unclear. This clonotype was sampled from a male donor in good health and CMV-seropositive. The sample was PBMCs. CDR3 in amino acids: CASSSGQETQYF. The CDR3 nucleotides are TGTGCCAGCAGCTCCGGCCAAGAGACCCAGTACTTC.